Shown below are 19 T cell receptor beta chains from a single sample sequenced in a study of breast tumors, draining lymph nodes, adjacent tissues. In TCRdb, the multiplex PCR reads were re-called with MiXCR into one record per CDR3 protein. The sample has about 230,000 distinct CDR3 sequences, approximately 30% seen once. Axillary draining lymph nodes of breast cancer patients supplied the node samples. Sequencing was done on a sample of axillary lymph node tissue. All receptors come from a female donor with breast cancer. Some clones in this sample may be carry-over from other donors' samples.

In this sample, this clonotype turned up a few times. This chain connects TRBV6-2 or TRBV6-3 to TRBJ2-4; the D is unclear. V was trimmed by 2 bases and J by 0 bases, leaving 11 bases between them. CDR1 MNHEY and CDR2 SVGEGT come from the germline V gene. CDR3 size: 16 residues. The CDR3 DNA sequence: TGTGCCAGCAGTTACAGTACAGTCTCAGCCAAAAACATTCAGTACTTC. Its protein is CASSYSTVSAKNIQYF.

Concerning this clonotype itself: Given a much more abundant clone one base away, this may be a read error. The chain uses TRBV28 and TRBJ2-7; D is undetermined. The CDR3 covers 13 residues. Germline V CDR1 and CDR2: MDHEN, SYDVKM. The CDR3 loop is CASSNSPSYGQYF. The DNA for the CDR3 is TGTGCCAGCAGTAACAGCCCCTCCTACGGGCAGTACTTC.

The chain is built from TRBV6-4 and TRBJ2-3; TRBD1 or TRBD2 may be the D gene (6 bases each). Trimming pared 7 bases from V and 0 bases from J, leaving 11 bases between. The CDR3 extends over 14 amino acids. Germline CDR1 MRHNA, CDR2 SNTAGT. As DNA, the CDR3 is TGTGCCAGCACATTAGGGGGGAGCACAGATACGCAGTATTTT. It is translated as CASTLGGSTDTQYF.

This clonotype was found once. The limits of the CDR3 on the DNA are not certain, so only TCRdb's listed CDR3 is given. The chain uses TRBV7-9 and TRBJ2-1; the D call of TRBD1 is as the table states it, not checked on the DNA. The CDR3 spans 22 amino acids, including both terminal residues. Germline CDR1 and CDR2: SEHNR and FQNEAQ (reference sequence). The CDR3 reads CASSFYICSARAPPSGYNEQFF.

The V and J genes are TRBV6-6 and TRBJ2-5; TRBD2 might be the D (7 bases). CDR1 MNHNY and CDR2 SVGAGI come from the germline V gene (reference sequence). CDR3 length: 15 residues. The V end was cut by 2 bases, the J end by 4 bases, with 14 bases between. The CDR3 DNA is TGTGCCAGCAGTTACCGCCCTGGGGGGGCAGAGACCCAGTACTTC. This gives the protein CASSYRPGGAETQYF.

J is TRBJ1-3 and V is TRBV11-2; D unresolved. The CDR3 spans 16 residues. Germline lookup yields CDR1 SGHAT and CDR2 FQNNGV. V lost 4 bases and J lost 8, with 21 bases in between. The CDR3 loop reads CASSSGPTPYGYTIYF. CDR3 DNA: TGTGCCAGCAGCTCAGGACCGACGCCCTATGGCTACACCATATATTTT.

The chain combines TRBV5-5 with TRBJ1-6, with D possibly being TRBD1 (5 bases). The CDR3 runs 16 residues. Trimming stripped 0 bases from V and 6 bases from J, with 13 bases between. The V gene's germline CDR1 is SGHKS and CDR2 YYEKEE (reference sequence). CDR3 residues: CASSLEVGQGNSPLHF. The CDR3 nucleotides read TGTGCCAGCAGCTTGGAAGTCGGGCAGGGTAATTCACCCCTCCACTTT.

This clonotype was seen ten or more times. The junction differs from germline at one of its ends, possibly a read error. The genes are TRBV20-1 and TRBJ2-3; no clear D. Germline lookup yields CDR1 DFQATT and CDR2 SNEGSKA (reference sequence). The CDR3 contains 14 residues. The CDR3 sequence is CSASDRGRTNTQYF. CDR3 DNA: TGCAGTGCTTCCGACCGAGGCCGCACAAATACGCAGTATTTT.

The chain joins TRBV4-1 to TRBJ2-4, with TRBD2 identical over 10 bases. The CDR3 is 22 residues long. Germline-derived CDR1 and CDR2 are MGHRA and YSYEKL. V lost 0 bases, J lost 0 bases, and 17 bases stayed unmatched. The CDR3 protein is CASSQDWAASSGSQKAKNIQYF. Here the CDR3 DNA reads TGCGCCAGCAGCCAAGATTGGGCAGCGTCTAGCGGGAGCCAGAAAGCCAAAAACATTCAGTACTTC.

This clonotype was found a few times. The CDR3 sequence: CASSHGMGGGAYNEQFF. In nucleotides, the CDR3 is TGTGCCAGCAGTCACGGTATGGGGGGGGGCGCTTACAATGAGCAGTTCTTC. The genes are TRBV6-6 and TRBJ2-1; the D gene is possibly TRBD2 (7 bases). CDR1 and CDR2 from the germline V gene are MNHNY and SVGAGI (reference sequence). The CDR3 is made up of 17 amino acids. Trimming took off 5 bases at V and 4 bases at J, with 21 bases between the two ends.

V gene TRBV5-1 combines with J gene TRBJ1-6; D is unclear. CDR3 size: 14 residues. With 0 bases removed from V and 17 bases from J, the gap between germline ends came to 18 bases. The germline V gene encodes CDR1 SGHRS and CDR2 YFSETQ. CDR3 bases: TGCGCCAGCAGCTTGGGGACTGAAAATTCCCCCATCCACTTT. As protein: CASSLGTENSPIHF.

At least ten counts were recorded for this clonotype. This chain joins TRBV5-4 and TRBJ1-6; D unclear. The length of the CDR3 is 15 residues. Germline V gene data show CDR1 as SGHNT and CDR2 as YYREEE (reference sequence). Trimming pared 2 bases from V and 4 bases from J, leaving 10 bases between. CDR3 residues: CASSFMGEYNSPLHF. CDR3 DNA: TGTGCCAGCAGCTTTATGGGAGAATATAATTCACCCCTCCACTTT.

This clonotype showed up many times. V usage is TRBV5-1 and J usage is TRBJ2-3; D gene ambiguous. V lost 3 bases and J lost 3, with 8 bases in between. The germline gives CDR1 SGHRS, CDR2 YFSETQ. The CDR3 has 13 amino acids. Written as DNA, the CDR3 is TGCGCCAGCAGCTGGAAGACAACAGATACGCAGTATTTT. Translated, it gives CASSWKTTDTQYF. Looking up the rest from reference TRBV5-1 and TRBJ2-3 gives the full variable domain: KAGVTQTPRYLIKTRGQQVTLSCSPISGHRSVSWYQQTPGQGLQFLFEYFSETQRNKGNFPGRFSGRQFSNSRSEMNVSTLELGDSALYLCASSWKTTDTQYFGPGTRLTVL.

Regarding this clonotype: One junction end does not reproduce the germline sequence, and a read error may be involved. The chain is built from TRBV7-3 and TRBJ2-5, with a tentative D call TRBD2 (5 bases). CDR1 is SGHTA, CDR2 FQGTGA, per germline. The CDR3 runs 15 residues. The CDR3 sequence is CASTQSGEFQETQHF. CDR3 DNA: TGTGCCAGCACCCAGAGCGGTGAGTTTCAAGAGACCCAGCACTTC.

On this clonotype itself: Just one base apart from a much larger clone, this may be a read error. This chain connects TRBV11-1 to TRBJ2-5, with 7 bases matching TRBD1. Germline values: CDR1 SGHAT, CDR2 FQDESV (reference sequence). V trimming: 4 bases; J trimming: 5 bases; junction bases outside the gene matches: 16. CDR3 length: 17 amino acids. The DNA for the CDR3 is TGTGCCAGCAGCTCACGCGGACAGGCGGCTCGTCCGGAGACCCAGTACTTC. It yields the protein CASSSRGQAARPETQYF.

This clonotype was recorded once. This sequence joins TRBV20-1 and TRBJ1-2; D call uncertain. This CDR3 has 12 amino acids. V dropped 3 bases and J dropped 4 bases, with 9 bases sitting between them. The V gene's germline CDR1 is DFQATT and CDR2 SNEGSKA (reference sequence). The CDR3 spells CSASPGSYGYTF. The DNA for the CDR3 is TGCAGTGCTAGTCCTGGGAGCTATGGCTACACCTTC.

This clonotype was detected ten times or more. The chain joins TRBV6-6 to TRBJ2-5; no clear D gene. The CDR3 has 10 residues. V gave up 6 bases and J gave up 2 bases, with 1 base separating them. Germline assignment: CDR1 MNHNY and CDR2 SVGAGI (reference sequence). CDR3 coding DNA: TGTGCCAGCAGACAAGAGACCCAGTACTTC. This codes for CASRQETQYF.

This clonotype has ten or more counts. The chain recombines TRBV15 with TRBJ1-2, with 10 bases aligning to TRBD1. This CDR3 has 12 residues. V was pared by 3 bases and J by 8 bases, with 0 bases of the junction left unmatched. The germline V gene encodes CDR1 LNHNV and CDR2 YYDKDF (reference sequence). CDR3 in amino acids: CATSRGQGGYTF. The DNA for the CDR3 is TGTGCCACCAGCAGGGGACAGGGGGGCTACACCTTC.

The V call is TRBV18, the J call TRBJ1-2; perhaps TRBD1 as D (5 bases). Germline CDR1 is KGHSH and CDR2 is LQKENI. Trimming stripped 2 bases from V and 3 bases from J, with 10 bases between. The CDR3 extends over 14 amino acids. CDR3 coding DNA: TGTGCCAGCTCACCAGGCAGGGTTGACTATGGCTACACCTTC. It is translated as CASSPGRVDYGYTF.